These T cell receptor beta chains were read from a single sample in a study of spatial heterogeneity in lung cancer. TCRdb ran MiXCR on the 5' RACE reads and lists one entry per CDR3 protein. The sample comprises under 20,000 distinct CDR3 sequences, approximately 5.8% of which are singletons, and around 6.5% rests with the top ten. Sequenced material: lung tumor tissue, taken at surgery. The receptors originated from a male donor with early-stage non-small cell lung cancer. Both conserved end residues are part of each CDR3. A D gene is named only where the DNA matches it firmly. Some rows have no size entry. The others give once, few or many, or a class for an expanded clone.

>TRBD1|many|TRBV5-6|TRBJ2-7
CASSFRGQGLKTYEQYF
TGTGCCAGCAGCTTTAGGGGACAGGGACTAAAAACCTACGAGCAGTACTTC
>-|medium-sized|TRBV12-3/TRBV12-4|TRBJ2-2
CASRPGAGANTGELFF
TGTGCCAGCAGGCCCGGGGCAGGCGCGAACACCGGGGAGCTGTTTTTT
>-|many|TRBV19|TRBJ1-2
CATSGHPDYGYTF
TGTGCCACCTCCGGACACCCTGACTATGGCTACACCTTC
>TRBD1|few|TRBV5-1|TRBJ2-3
CASTLNRGRDTQYF
TGCGCCAGCACCTTGAACAGGGGGAGAGATACGCAGTATTTT
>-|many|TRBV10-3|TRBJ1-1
CAISDRGSEAFF
TGTGCCATCAGTGACAGGGGCTCTGAAGCTTTCTTT
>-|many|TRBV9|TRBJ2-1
CASSAHPGGNNEQFF
TGTGCCAGCAGCGCTCATCCCGGGGGAAACAATGAGCAGTTCTTC
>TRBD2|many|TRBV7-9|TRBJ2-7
CASSFSGGTYEQYF
TGTGCCAGCAGCTTTAGCGGGGGAACGTACGAGCAGTACTTC
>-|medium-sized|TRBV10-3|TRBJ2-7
CAISPGTSNEQYF
TGTGCCATCAGTCCAGGGACCAGTAACGAGCAGTACTTC
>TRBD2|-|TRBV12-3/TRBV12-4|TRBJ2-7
CASTASGMSYEQYF
TGTGCCAGCACCGCTAGCGGGATGTCCTACGAGCAGTACTTC
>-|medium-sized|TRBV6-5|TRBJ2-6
CASSYSMGMGTDNPGANVLTF
TGTGCCAGCAGTTACTCGATGGGGATGGGGACCGACAATCCTGGGGCCAACGTCCTGACTTTC
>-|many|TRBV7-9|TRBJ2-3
CASSLYAHLRTDTQYF
TGTGCCAGCAGCTTATACGCCCATCTCCGCACAGATACGCAGTATTTT
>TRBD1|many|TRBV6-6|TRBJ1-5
CASSATDRGRQPQHF
TGTGCCAGCAGTGCCACGGACAGGGGGCGTCAGCCCCAGCATTTT
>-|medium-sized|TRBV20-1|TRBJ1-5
CSARSGASNQPQHF
TGCAGTGCTAGGTCTGGGGCATCCAATCAGCCCCAGCATTTT
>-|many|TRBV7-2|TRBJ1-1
CASSIQGTEAFF
TGTGCCAGCAGCATACAGGGCACTGAAGCTTTCTTT